The clone carrying this T cell receptor (beta chain) appeared many times. CDR1 DFQATT and CDR2 SNEGSKA come from the germline V gene (reference sequence). Trimming pared 7 bases from V and 4 bases from J, leaving 18 bases between. There are 14 residues in the CDR3. The library targeted TCRbeta and was prepared with unique molecular identifiers. In TCRdb, the PCR reads were re-called with MiXCR into one record per CDR3 protein. Of approximately 590,000 distinct CDR3 sequences listed, over 9.5% were seen once; the top ten hold roughly 4%. The data were obtained in a study of T-cell reconstitution after alpha-beta-depleted transplantation in children.

The TCR originated in a human donor who donated a stem cell graft to a child with acute myeloid leukemia. This sequence joins TRBV20-1 and TRBJ2-3; D not resolved. The input for sequencing was PBMCs from the stem cell graft donor, taken from the stem cell graft. The DNA of the CDR3 is TGCAGTGTGATCGGAACATCCCGGGCAGATACGCAGTATTTT. It translates to CSVIGTSRADTQYF.